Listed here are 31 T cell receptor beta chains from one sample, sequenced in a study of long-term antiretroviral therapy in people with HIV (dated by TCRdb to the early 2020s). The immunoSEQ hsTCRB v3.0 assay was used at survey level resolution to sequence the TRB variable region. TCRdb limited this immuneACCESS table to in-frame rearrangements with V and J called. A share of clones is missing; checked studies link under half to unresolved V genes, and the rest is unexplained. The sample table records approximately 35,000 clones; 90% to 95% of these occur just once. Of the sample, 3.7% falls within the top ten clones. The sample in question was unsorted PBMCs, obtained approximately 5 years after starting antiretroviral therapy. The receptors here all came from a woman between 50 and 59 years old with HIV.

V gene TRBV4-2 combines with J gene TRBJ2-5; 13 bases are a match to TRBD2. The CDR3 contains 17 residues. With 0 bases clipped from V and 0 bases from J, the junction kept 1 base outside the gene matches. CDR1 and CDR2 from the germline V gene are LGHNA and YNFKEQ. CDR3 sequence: CASSQEGTSGDQETQYF. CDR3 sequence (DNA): TGTGCCAGCAGCCAAGAAGGGACTAGCGGGGACCAAGAGACCCAGTACTTC.

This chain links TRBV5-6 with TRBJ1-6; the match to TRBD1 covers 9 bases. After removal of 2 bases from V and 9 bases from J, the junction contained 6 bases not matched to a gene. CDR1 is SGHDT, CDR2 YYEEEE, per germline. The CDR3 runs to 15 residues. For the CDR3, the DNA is TGTGCCAGCAGCTTTCGGACAGGGGCTTTTTCACCCCTCCACTTT. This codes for CASSFRTGAFSPLHF.

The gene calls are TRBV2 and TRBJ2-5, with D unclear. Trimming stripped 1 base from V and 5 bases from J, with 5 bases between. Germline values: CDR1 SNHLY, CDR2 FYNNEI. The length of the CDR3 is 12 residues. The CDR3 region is CASSEEVETQYF. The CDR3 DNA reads TGTGCCAGCAGTGAAGAGGTGGAGACCCAGTACTTC.

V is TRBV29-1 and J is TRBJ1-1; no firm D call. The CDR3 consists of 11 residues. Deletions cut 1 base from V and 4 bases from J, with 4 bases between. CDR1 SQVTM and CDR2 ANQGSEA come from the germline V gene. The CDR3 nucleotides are TGCAGCGTTGAAGCAGGCACTGAAGCTTTCTTT. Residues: CSVEAGTEAFF. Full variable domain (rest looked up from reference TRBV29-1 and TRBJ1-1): SAVISQKPSRDICQRGTSLTIQCQVDSQVTMMFWYRQQPGQSLTLIATANQGSEATYESGFVIDKFPISRPNLTFSTLTVSNMSPEDSSIYLCSVEAGTEAFFGQGTRLTVV.

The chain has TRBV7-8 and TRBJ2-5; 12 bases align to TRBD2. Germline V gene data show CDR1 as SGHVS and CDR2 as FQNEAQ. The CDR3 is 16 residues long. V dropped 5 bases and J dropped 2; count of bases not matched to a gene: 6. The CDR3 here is CASSPKLAGGQETQYF. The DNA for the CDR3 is TGTGCCAGCAGCCCAAAGCTAGCGGGGGGGCAAGAGACCCAGTACTTC.

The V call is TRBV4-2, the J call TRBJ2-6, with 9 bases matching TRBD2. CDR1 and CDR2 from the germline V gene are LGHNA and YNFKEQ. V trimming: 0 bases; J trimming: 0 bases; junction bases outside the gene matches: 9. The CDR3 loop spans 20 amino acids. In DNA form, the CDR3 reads TGTGCCAGCAGCCAAGATACGGCTAGCGGGGATCCCTCTGGGGCCAACGTCCTGACTTTC. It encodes CASSQDTASGDPSGANVLTF.

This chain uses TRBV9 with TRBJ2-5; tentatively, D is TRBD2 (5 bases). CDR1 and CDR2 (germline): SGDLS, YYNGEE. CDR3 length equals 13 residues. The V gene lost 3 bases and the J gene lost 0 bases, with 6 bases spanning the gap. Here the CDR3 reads CASSDGDQETQYF. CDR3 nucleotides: TGTGCCAGCAGCGACGGGGACCAAGAGACCCAGTACTTC.

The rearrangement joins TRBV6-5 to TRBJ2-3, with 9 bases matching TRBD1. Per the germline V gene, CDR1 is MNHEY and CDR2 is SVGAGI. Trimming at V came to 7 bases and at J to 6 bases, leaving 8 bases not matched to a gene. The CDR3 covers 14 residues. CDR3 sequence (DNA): TGTGCCAGCACCAAACAGGGGGCTTACGATACGCAGTATTTT. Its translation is CASTKQGAYDTQYF.

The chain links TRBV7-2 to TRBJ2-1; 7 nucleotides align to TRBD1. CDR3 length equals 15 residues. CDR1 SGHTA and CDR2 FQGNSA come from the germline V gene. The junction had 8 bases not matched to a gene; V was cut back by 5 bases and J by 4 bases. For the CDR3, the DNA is TGTGCCAGCAGCCCACCCTGGGACAGTTACAATGAGCAGTTCTTC. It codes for CASSPPWDSYNEQFF.

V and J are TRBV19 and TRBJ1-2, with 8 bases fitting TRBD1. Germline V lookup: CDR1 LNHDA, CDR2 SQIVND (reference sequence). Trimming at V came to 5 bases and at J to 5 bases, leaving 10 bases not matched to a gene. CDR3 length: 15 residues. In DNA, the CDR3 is TGTGCCAGTAGTCCTCGGACAGGGAACCTGTATGGCTACACCTTC. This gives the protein CASSPRTGNLYGYTF.

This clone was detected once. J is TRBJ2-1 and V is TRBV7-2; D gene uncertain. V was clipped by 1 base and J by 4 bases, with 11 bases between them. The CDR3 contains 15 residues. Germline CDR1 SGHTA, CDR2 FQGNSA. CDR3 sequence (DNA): TGTGCCAGCAGCTTAGGCCCCGGACGGTACAATGAGCAGTTCTTC. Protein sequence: CASSLGPGRYNEQFF.

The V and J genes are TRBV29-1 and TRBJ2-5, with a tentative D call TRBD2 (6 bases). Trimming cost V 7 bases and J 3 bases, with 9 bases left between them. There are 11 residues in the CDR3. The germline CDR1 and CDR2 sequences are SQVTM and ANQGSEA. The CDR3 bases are TGCAGCGGGAGGGGCGAAGAGACCCAGTACTTC. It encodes CSGRGEETQYF.

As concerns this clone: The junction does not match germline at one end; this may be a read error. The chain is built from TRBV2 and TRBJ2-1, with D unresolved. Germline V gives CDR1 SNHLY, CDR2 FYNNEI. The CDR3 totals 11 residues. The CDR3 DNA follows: TGTGCCAGCAGTTCTAGGACGCAGGAACTCTTC. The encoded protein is CASSSRTQELF.

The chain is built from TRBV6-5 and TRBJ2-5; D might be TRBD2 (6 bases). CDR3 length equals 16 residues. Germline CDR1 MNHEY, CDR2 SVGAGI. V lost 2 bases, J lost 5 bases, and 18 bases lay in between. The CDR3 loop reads CASSYRSQRAGETQYF. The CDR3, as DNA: TGTGCCAGCAGTTACCGCAGCCAGCGGGCCGGGGAGACCCAGTACTTC.

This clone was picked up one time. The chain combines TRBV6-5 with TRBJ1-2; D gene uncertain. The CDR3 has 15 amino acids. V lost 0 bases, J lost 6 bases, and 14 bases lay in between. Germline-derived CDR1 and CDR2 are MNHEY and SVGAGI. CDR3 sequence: CASSYSVQDRNGYTF. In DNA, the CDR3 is TGTGCCAGCAGTTACTCGGTACAAGACCGGAATGGCTACACCTTC.

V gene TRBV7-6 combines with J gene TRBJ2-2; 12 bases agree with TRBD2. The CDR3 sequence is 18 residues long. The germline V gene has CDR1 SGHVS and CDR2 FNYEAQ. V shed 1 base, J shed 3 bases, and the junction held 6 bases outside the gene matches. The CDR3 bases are TGTGCCAGCAGCTTAGATCTAGCGGGGGGGCCAGACACCGGGGAGCTGTTTTTT. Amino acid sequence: CASSLDLAGGPDTGELFF.

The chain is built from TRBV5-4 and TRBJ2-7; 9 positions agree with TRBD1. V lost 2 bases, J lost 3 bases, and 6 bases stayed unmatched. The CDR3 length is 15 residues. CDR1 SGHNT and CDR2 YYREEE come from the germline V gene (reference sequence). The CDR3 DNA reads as TGTGCCAGCAGCTTCCCGGGACAGGGACTCTACGAGCAGTACTTC. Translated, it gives CASSFPGQGLYEQYF.

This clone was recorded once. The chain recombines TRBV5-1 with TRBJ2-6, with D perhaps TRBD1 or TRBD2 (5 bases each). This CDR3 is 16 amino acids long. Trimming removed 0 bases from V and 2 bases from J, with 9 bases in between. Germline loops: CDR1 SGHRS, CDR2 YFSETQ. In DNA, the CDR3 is TGCGCCAGCAGCTTGGATGGGGGTACTGGGGCCAACGTCCTGACTTTC. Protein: CASSLDGGTGANVLTF.

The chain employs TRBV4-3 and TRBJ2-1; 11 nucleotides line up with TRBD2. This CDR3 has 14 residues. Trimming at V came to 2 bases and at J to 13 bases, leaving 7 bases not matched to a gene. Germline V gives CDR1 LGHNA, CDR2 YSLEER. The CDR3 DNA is TGCGCCAGCAGCCAATCTTTAGCGGGGGGGCATCAGTTCTTC. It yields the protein CASSQSLAGGHQFF.

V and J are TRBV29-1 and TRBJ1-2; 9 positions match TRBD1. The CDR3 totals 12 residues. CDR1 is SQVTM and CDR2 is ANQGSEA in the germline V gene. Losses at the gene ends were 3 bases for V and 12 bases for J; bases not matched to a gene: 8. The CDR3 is CSVDSGQGVNTF. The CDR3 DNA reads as TGCAGCGTTGATTCGGGACAGGGAGTAAACACCTTC.

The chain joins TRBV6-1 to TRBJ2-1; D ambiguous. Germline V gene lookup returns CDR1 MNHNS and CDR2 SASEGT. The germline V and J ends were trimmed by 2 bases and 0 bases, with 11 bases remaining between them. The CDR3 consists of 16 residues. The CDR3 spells CASSEWSLSSYNEQFF. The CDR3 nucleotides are TGTGCCAGCAGTGAATGGAGCTTGAGCTCCTACAATGAGCAGTTCTTC.

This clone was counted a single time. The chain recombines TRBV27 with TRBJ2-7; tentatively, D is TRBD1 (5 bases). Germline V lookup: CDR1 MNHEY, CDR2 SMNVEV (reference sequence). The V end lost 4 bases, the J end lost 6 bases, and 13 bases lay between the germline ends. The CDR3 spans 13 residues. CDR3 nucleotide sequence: TGTGCCAGCAGTTCCAGGGTAAGGACCGAGCAGTACTTC. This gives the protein CASSSRVRTEQYF.

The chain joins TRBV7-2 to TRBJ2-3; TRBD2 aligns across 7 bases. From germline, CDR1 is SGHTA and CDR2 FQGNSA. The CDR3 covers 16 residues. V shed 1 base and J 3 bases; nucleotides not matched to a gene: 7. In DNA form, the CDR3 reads TGTGCCAGCAGCTTAGTGCTAGACGGGGGGACAGATACGCAGTATTTT. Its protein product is CASSLVLDGGTDTQYF.

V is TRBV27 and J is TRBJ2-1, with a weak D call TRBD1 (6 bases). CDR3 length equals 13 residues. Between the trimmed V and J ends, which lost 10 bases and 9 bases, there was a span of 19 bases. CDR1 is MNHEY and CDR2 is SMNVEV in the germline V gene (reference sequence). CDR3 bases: TGTGCCACTCACAGGGTGACTTACTGTGAGCAGTTCTTC. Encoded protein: CATHRVTYCEQFF.

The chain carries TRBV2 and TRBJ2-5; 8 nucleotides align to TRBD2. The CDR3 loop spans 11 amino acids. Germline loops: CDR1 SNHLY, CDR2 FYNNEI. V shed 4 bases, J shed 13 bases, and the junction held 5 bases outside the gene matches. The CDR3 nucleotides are TGTGCCAGCAGTGCTACTAGCGGACTGTACTTC. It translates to CASSATSGLYF.

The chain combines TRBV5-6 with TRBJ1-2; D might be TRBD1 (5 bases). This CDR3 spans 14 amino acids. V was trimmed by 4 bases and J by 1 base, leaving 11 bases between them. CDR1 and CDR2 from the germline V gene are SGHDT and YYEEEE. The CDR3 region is CASSRQTVNYGYTF. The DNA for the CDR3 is TGTGCCAGCAGCAGACAGACGGTTAACTATGGCTACACCTTC.

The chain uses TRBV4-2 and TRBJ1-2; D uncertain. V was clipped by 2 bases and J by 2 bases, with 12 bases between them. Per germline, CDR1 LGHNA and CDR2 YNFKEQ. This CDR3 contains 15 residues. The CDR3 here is CASSQRAGANYGYTF. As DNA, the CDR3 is TGTGCCAGCAGCCAAAGAGCAGGCGCCAACTATGGCTACACCTTC.

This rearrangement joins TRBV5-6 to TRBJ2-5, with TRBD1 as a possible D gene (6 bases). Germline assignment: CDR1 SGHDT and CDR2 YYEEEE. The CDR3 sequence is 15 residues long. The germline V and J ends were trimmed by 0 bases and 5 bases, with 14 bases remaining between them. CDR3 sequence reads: CASSLVTGLVETQYF. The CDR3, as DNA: TGTGCCAGCAGCTTGGTTACAGGGCTGGTCGAGACCCAGTACTTC.

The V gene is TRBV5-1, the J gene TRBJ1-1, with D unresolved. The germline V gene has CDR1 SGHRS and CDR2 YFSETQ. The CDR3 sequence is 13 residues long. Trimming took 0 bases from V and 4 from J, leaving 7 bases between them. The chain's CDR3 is CASSLEVGTEAFF. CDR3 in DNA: TGCGCCAGCAGCTTGGAGGTGGGCACTGAAGCTTTCTTT. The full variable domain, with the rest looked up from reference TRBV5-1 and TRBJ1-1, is KAGVTQTPRYLIKTRGQQVTLSCSPISGHRSVSWYQQTPGQGLQFLFEYFSETQRNKGNFPGRFSGRQFSNSRSEMNVSTLELGDSALYLCASSLEVGTEAFFGQGTRLTVV.

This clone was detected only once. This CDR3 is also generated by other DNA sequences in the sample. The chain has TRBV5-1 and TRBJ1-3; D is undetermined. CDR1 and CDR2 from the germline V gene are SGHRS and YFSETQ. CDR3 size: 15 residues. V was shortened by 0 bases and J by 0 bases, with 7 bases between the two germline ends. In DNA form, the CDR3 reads TGCGCCAGCAGCTTGGCCGGTCCCTCTGGAAACACCATATATTTT. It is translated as CASSLAGPSGNTIYF.

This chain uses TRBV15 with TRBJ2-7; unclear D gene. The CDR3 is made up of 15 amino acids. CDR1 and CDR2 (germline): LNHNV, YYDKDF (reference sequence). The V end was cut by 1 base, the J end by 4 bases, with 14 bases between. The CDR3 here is CATSRGVLDGYEQYF. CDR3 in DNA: TGTGCCACCAGCAGAGGGGTTTTGGACGGGTACGAGCAGTACTTC.